Below are 18 T cell receptor beta chains sequenced from a single sample in a study of blood T cell repertoires in COVID-19. Sequencing was performed with immunoSEQ multiplex PCR; in TCRdb, only in-frame clones are kept and a portion is missing. The sample records hundreds of thousands of clones, about 87% being singletons. The material sequenced was peripheral blood. The receptors here all came from a human donor in a cohort sampled during active COVID-19.

The table lists this clone with a count of one. The chain recombines TRBV19 with TRBJ2-1; D might be TRBD1 (5 bases). The CDR3 is 14 amino acids. V was cut by 5 bases and J by 0 bases, with 8 bases left in between. Germline loops: CDR1 LNHDA, CDR2 SQIVND (reference sequence). The CDR3 protein is CASSATASYNEQFF. The CDR3 region has the DNA TGTGCCAGTAGTGCGACAGCCTCCTACAATGAGCAGTTCTTC.

V is TRBV18 and J is TRBJ1-4; D possibly corresponds to TRBD1 (5 bases). The V end lost 1 base, the J end lost 5 bases, and 5 bases lay between the germline ends. Germline CDR1 is KGHSH and CDR2 is LQKENI. The CDR3 runs to 13 residues. CDR3 amino acids: CASSPRQNEKLFF. For the CDR3, the DNA is TGTGCCAGCTCACCACGACAGAATGAAAAACTGTTTTTT.

The rearrangement joins TRBV18 to TRBJ1-1; D is possibly TRBD1 (6 bases). This CDR3 has 15 amino acids. Trimming stripped 1 base from V and 3 bases from J, with 12 bases between. Germline loops: CDR1 KGHSH, CDR2 LQKENI. The CDR3 region has the DNA TGTGCCAGCTCACCACTTCGGGGGGCGGACACTGAAGCTTTCTTT. Its translation is CASSPLRGADTEAFF.

This clone was counted once. This chain links TRBV18 with TRBJ2-7; TRBD1 agrees at 8 bases. J was trimmed by 4 bases and V by 6 bases; bases with no gene match: 11. CDR1 is KGHSH and CDR2 is LQKENI in the germline V gene. The CDR3 totals 15 residues. The CDR3 DNA reads TGTGCCAGCTCCCGCGGACAGGGAGGAGGTTACGAGCAGTACTTC. Its translation: CASSRGQGGGYEQYF.

The rearrangement uses TRBV5-4 and TRBJ1-1; 7 bases align to TRBD1. The CDR3 contains 14 residues. Germline assignment: CDR1 SGHNT and CDR2 YYREEE (reference sequence). V was clipped by 4 bases and J by 1 base; unmatched bases: 4. This chain's CDR3 is CASSPQGRNTEAFF. The CDR3, as DNA: TGTGCCAGCAGCCCACAGGGGAGGAACACTGAAGCTTTCTTT.

The chain has TRBV19 and TRBJ2-3; 8 nucleotides align to TRBD2. CDR3 length: 16 amino acids. Germline trimming cut 0 bases from V and 2 bases from J; bases unmatched to any gene: 4. The germline V gene has CDR1 LNHDA and CDR2 SQIVND (reference sequence). The CDR3 DNA reads TGTGCCAGTAGTATAGAAGCGGGGGAGGTCACAGATACGCAGTATTTT. This translates into CASSIEAGEVTDTQYF.

The chain joins TRBV9 to TRBJ1-2, with D possibly being TRBD1 (5 bases). This CDR3 spans 13 amino acids. V shed 4 bases and J shed 5 bases, with 12 bases lying between them. From germline, CDR1 is SGDLS and CDR2 YYNGEE. Here the CDR3 reads CASSQTGGYGYTF. The CDR3 coding sequence is TGTGCCAGCAGCCAAACGGGGGGGTATGGCTACACCTTC.

The chain uses TRBV5-1 and TRBJ2-6; D ambiguous. Trimming shortened V by 0 bases and J by 1 base, and 8 bases separated the two germline ends. This CDR3 spans 16 amino acids. CDR1 and CDR2 (germline): SGHRS, YFSETQ. The CDR3 DNA follows: TGCGCCAGCAGCTTGGTGGCAACATCTGGGGCCAACGTCCTGACTTTC. Its translation is CASSLVATSGANVLTF.

Concerning this clone: At the DNA level, this CDR3 is encoded by other sequences in the same sample as well. The V call is TRBV5-1, the J call TRBJ1-1, with D perhaps matching TRBD1 (5 bases). In germline, CDR1 is SGHRS, CDR2 YFSETQ. The CDR3 is made up of 13 amino acids. V gave up 4 bases and J gave up 1 base, with 8 bases separating them. CDR3 in amino acids: CASSRTGNTEAFF. The CDR3, as DNA: TGCGCCAGCAGCCGAACAGGGAACACTGAAGCTTTCTTT.

This clone was seen only once. The chain employs TRBV5-1 and TRBJ1-1, with D perhaps TRBD1 (6 bases). Per the germline V gene, CDR1 is SGHRS and CDR2 is YFSETQ. V gave up 2 bases and J gave up 1 base, with 12 bases separating them. The CDR3 consists of 15 residues. Here the CDR3 DNA reads TGCGCCAGCAGCTTTGTGGGACACAAGAACACTGAAGCTTTCTTT. Translating it yields CASSFVGHKNTEAFF.

V and J are TRBV11-3 and TRBJ1-6; 7 positions agree with TRBD1. CDR3 length: 14 amino acids. Germline-derived CDR1 and CDR2 are SGHNT and YENEEA. The V gene end was trimmed by 6 bases and the J gene end by 6 bases; junction bases not matched to a gene: 5. CDR3 in DNA: TGTGCCAGCAGTTCCGGGACAGTTAATTCACCCCTCCACTTT. It translates to CASSSGTVNSPLHF.

This rearrangement joins TRBV7-9 to TRBJ1-2, with TRBD1 matching 7 bases. Germline V gene lookup returns CDR1 SEHNR and CDR2 FQNEAQ (reference sequence). V gave up 5 bases and J gave up 5 bases; unmatched junction bases: 11. The CDR3 sequence is 15 residues long. For the CDR3, the DNA is TGTGCCAGCAGCGCGTTCGACAGGGCTCTATATGGCTACACCTTC. The encoded protein is CASSAFDRALYGYTF.

The V and J genes are TRBV7-9 and TRBJ2-3, with D maybe TRBD1 (6 bases). Deletions cut 5 bases from V and 0 bases from J, with 12 bases between. The CDR3 runs 15 residues. CDR1 is SEHNR and CDR2 is FQNEAQ in the germline V gene (reference sequence). CDR3: CASSQQGISTDTQYF. In DNA form, the CDR3 reads TGTGCCAGCAGCCAGCAGGGGATTAGCACAGATACGCAGTATTTT.

The V call is TRBV5-5, the J call TRBJ2-7; a possible D gene is TRBD1 (6 bases). CDR1 SGHKS and CDR2 YYEKEE come from the germline V gene (reference sequence). The CDR3 contains 14 residues. The V end lost 5 bases, the J end lost 3 bases, and 15 bases lay between the germline ends. The CDR3 DNA is TGTGCCAGCAGTCATCGACAGGCCTACTACGAGCAGTACTTC. Residues: CASSHRQAYYEQYF.

J is TRBJ2-1 and V is TRBV12-3 or TRBV12-4; TRBD1 is a possible D gene (5 bases). The CDR3 consists of 13 residues. V shed 5 bases and J shed 4 bases, with 9 bases lying between them. In DNA form, the CDR3 reads TGTGCCAGCAGTCGTAACAGGTACAATGAGCAGTTCTTC. Translation: CASSRNRYNEQFF.

The chain couples TRBV19 to TRBJ2-6; a weak D match, TRBD1 (6 bases). V was trimmed by 9 bases and J by 0 bases, leaving 15 bases between them. There are 16 residues in the CDR3. Germline CDR1 and CDR2: LNHDA and SQIVND (reference sequence). CDR3 in amino acids: CASGTGTRSGANVLTF. In DNA form, the CDR3 reads TGTGCCAGCGGTACCGGGACACGCTCTGGGGCCAACGTCCTGACTTTC.

The chain has TRBV3-1 (or the pseudogene TRBV3-2) and TRBJ2-7; TRBD1 agrees at 10 bases. The CDR3 loop spans 15 amino acids. J lost 5 bases, V lost 4 bases, and 8 bases had no gene match. CDR1 LGHDT and CDR2 YNNKEL come from the germline V gene (reference sequence). In DNA, the CDR3 is TGTGCCAGCAGCCGATCGGGACAGGGGAGCCACGAGCAGTACTTC. Amino acids: CASSRSGQGSHEQYF.

The V gene is TRBV5-1, the J gene TRBJ1-4; a weak D match, TRBD1 (6 bases). Germline V CDR1 and CDR2: SGHRS, YFSETQ. The CDR3 length is 16 residues. Trimming removed 3 bases from V and 0 bases from J, with 12 bases in between. CDR3: CASSSDSVATNEKLFF. Here the CDR3 DNA reads TGCGCCAGCAGCTCGGACAGTGTAGCAACTAATGAAAAACTGTTTTTT.